These T cell receptor beta chains were read from a single sample in a study of blood T cell repertoires in COVID-19. Produced via immunoSEQ multiplex PCR; TCRdb's table is partial and in-frame only. The table shows about 80,000 clones, with approximately 80% occurring only once. Sequenced material: peripheral blood. The receptor set was obtained from a human donor in a cohort sampled during active COVID-19. CDR3s include the opening cysteine and the closing phenylalanine or tryptophan. Each record gives: V gene, D gene, clone size, J gene, CDR3 protein, CDR3 DNA. The D gene is left open where the match is weak. Rows give clone size only sometimes, using once, few, many, or a class for an expanded clone.

V: TRBV6-5; D: TRBD1; size: medium-sized; J: TRBJ1-1; CDR3: CASSYVTGTENTEAFF; DNA: TGTGCCAGCAGTTACGTCACCGGGACAGAAAACACTGAAGCTTTCTTT
V: TRBV5-3; D: TRBD2; size: .; J: TRBJ2-1; CDR3: CARSAGTSGVYNEQFF; DNA: TGTGCCAGAAGCGCCGGGACTAGCGGGGTGTACAATGAGCAGTTCTTC
V: TRBV7-2; D: TRBD1; size: .; J: TRBJ2-5; CDR3: CASSSGTVQETQYF; DNA: TGTGCCAGCAGCTCAGGGACAGTTCAAGAGACCCAGTACTTC
V: TRBV19; D: .; size: .; J: TRBJ1-5; CDR3: CASSIIGNSRGQPQHF; DNA: TGTGCCAGTAGTATTATCGGGAACAGCCGAGGTCAGCCCCAGCATTTT
V: TRBV11-2; D: .; size: .; J: TRBJ2-1; CDR3: CASSPRQSSSYNEQFF; DNA: TGTGCCAGCAGCCCAAGACAGTCAAGCTCCTACAATGAGCAGTTCTTC
V: TRBV6-5; D: TRBD2; size: .; J: TRBJ2-7; CDR3: CASIPKKGTTYEQYF; DNA: TGTGCCAGCATCCCGAAGAAGGGGACTACCTACGAGCAGTACTTC
V: TRBV30; D: .; size: few; J: TRBJ2-1; CDR3: CAWSVEDEQFF; DNA: TGTGCCTGGAGTGTTGAGGATGAGCAGTTCTTC
V: TRBV2; D: TRBD1; size: .; J: TRBJ2-2; CDR3: CASTGTVNTGELFF; DNA: TGTGCCAGCACTGGGACAGTGAACACCGGGGAGCTGTTTTTT
V: TRBV7-9; D: .; size: .; J: TRBJ1-1; CDR3: CASSLSPTNTEAFF; DNA: TGTGCCAGCAGCCTTAGCCCGACGAACACTGAAGCTTTCTTT
V: TRBV20-1; D: .; size: .; J: TRBJ2-4; CDR3: CSAGGGRAKNIQYF; DNA: TGCAGTGCTGGTGGCGGCCGGGCCAAAAACATTCAGTACTTC
V: TRBV29-1; D: TRBD1; size: .; J: TRBJ2-2; CDR3: CSVEDPRQGDTGELFF; DNA: TGCAGCGTTGAAGATCCTCGACAGGGGGACACCGGGGAGCTGTTTTTT
V: TRBV6-5; D: TRBD1; size: once; J: TRBJ1-5; CDR3: CASSGTGGQPQHF; DNA: TGTGCCAGCTCCGGGACAGGAGGTCAGCCCCAGCATTTT
V: TRBV19; D: .; size: .; J: TRBJ1-5; CDR3: CASSINSHYSNQPQHF; DNA: TGTGCCAGTAGTATCAACAGCCATTATAGCAATCAGCCCCAGCATTTT
V: TRBV10-3; D: TRBD1; size: .; J: TRBJ2-5; CDR3: CAISESTGSAWETQYF; DNA: TGTGCCATCAGTGAGTCGACAGGGAGTGCATGGGAGACCCAGTACTTC
V: TRBV18; D: TRBD1; size: .; J: TRBJ1-5; CDR3: CASARKTAGGNSNQPQHF; DNA: TGTGCCAGCGCCCGCAAAACGGCAGGGGGCAATTCCAATCAGCCCCAGCATTTT
V: TRBV7-2; D: TRBD1; size: .; J: TRBJ2-7; CDR3: CASSSGTGAEQYF; DNA: TGTGCCAGCAGCTCCGGCACAGGGGCCGAGCAGTACTTC
V: TRBV19; D: TRBD1; size: few; J: TRBJ1-1; CDR3: CASTTGGTEAFF; DNA: TGTGCCAGTACGACAGGGGGCACTGAAGCTTTCTTT
V: TRBV9; D: TRBD1; size: few; J: TRBJ1-5; CDR3: CASSTGQGGDQPQHF; DNA: TGTGCCAGCAGCACGGGACAGGGCGGCGATCAGCCCCAGCATTTT
V: TRBV7-2; D: .; size: few; J: TRBJ2-7; CDR3: CASRLTSSYEQYF; DNA: TGTGCCAGCAGACTGACTAGTTCTTACGAGCAGTACTTC
V: TRBV11-3; D: .; size: .; J: TRBJ2-2; CDR3: CASSPRVATGELFF; DNA: TGTGCCAGCAGCCCACGGGTGGCCACCGGGGAGCTGTTTTTT
V: TRBV7-8; D: .; size: .; J: TRBJ1-6; CDR3: CASSLVGGPGNSPLHF; DNA: TGTGCCAGCAGCTTAGTCGGGGGGCCGGGGAATTCACCCCTCCACTTT
V: TRBV6-5; D: TRBD1; size: .; J: TRBJ1-2; CDR3: CASNRSGQGPGYTF; DNA: TGTGCCAGCAATAGATCGGGACAGGGGCCTGGCTACACCTTC
V: TRBV30; D: .; size: few; J: TRBJ2-7; CDR3: CAWEPVRVAYEQYF; DNA: TGTGCCTGGGAGCCCGTGAGGGTGGCCTACGAGCAGTACTTC
V: TRBV5-1; D: .; size: .; J: TRBJ2-7; CDR3: CASSPEGLPGGRFYEQYF; DNA: TGCGCCAGCAGCCCGGAAGGACTCCCCGGGGGGCGGTTCTACGAGCAGTACTTC
V: TRBV7-9; D: TRBD1; size: .; J: TRBJ2-2; CDR3: CASSRVQGATGELFF; DNA: TGTGCCAGCAGCCGAGTGCAGGGGGCCACCGGGGAGCTGTTTTTT
V: TRBV28; D: .; size: .; J: TRBJ1-2; CDR3: CASRLGGAFGYTF; DNA: TGTGCCAGCAGGCTAGGGGGGGCTTTTGGCTACACCTTC
V: TRBV25-1; D: .; size: .; J: TRBJ2-2; CDR3: CASSEYRDTGELFF; DNA: TGTGCCAGCAGTGAATACAGGGACACCGGGGAGCTGTTTTTT
V: TRBV7-3; D: .; size: .; J: TRBJ2-7; CDR3: CASSLTRGGEQYF; DNA: TGTGCCAGCAGCTTAACGCGGGGAGGTGAGCAGTACTTC
V: TRBV3-1/TRBV3-2; D: TRBD1; size: once; J: TRBJ2-3; CDR3: CASSLGQGTDTQYF; DNA: TGTGCCAGCAGCCTCGGACAGGGGACAGATACGCAGTATTTT
V: TRBV5-4; D: .; size: .; J: TRBJ2-7; CDR3: CASSSRYSSGSYEQYF; DNA: TGTGCCAGCAGCTCGAGATATAGCTCGGGCTCCTACGAGCAGTACTTC
V: TRBV2; D: .; size: .; J: TRBJ2-3; CDR3: CASSEQAGWGTDTQYF; DNA: TGTGCCAGCAGTGAACAGGCTGGATGGGGCACAGATACGCAGTATTTT
V: TRBV7-9; D: TRBD2; size: .; J: TRBJ2-2; CDR3: CASSLSTSGGARTGELFF; DNA: TGTGCCAGCAGCCTTTCGACTAGCGGGGGGGCTCGGACCGGGGAGCTGTTTTTT
V: TRBV19; D: TRBD1; size: once; J: TRBJ2-5; CDR3: CASSSPGQAGGETQYF; DNA: TGTGCCAGTAGTTCACCAGGACAGGCTGGGGGAGAGACCCAGTACTTC
V: TRBV5-1; D: .; size: few; J: TRBJ2-5; CDR3: CASSFTDYSRETQYF; DNA: TGCGCCAGCAGCTTTACTGACTACTCTCGGGAGACCCAGTACTTC
V: TRBV29-1; D: .; size: .; J: TRBJ2-2; CDR3: CSVEVGRGVGELFF; DNA: TGCAGCGTTGAAGTCGGGAGAGGGGTCGGGGAGCTGTTTTTT
V: TRBV6-1; D: TRBD1; size: .; J: TRBJ1-5; CDR3: CASSDDRVGQPQHF; DNA: TGTGCCAGCAGTGACGACAGGGTGGGTCAGCCCCAGCATTTT
V: TRBV2; D: .; size: .; J: TRBJ2-5; CDR3: CASSPRSGGETQYF; DNA: TGTGCCAGCAGCCCTCGGTCTGGGGGGGAGACCCAGTACTTC
V: TRBV5-6; D: TRBD1; size: .; J: TRBJ1-2; CDR3: CASSFNGGQEGGYTF; DNA: TGTGCCAGCAGCTTCAACGGTGGACAGGAAGGCGGCTACACCTTC
V: TRBV20-1; D: .; size: .; J: TRBJ1-2; CDR3: CSASGGANYGYTF; DNA: TGCAGTGCTAGTGGGGGAGCTAACTATGGCTACACCTTC
V: TRBV3-1/TRBV3-2; D: TRBD2; size: .; J: TRBJ2-1; CDR3: CASSPQGTSGPYNEQFF; DNA: TGTGCCAGCAGCCCCCAAGGGACTAGCGGGCCTTACAATGAGCAGTTCTTC
V: TRBV2; D: TRBD1; size: .; J: TRBJ1-2; CDR3: CASSPTGGIYGYTF; DNA: TGTGCCAGCAGTCCGACAGGGGGCATCTATGGCTACACCTTC
V: TRBV18; D: .; size: .; J: TRBJ1-6; CDR3: CASSPPTRSGSSPLHF; DNA: TGTGCCAGCTCACCACCCACACGGTCGGGTAGTTCACCCCTCCACTTT
V: TRBV19; D: .; size: .; J: TRBJ1-5; CDR3: CASSIATGNQPQHF; DNA: TGTGCCAGTAGTATAGCAACAGGTAATCAGCCCCAGCATTTT
V: TRBV6-2/TRBV6-3; D: TRBD1; size: once; J: TRBJ1-2; CDR3: CASSPGRGLVYGYTF; DNA: TGTGCCAGCAGTCCCGGTAGGGGGCTCGTCTATGGCTACACCTTC
V: TRBV2; D: TRBD1; size: .; J: TRBJ2-3; CDR3: CASSKVTGETDTQYF; DNA: TGTGCCAGCAGCAAGGTGACAGGGGAGACAGATACGCAGTATTTT